Listed below are T cell receptor beta chains from one sample, sequenced in a study of cytomegalovirus exposure and HLA in healthy donors. Profiled with immunoSEQ multiplex PCR; TCRdb holds only in-frame clones, not every one. The table records around 150,000 clones, 75% to 80% of them present only once. The material sequenced was PBMCs. The receptors were sampled from a woman between 50 and 59 years old in good health and CMV-seropositive. Each CDR3 is given with its conserved first and last residue. The D gene is left open where the match is weak. Size is stated for part of the rows, as once, few or many counts, or as a class when the clone is expanded.

V: TRBV30; D: .; J: TRBJ1-4; size: once; DNA: TGTGCCTGGAGTCCGCTTGGAAGCGCAACTAATGAAAAACTGTTTTTT; CDR3: CAWSPLGSATNEKLFF
V: TRBV30; D: .; J: TRBJ1-2; size: .; DNA: TGTGCCTGGAGTAGCGGAGGACCTAACTATGGCTACACCTTC; CDR3: CAWSSGGPNYGYTF
V: TRBV10-3; D: .; J: TRBJ2-7; size: .; DNA: TGTGCCTCCTCGACAGCCGGGGGATACGAGCAGTACTTC; CDR3: CASSTAGGYEQYF
V: TRBV4-3; D: TRBD2; J: TRBJ2-3; size: .; DNA: TGCGCCAGCAGCCAAGCGGTCAGGGGACTAGCAGATACGCAGTATTTT; CDR3: CASSQAVRGLADTQYF
V: TRBV7-2; D: TRBD2; J: TRBJ2-7; size: .; DNA: TGTGCCAGCAGCCGACAGCCCCCGACCAGCGGGGGGTTCGGGGAGCAGTACTTC; CDR3: CASSRQPPTSGGFGEQYF
V: TRBV27; D: .; J: TRBJ1-4; size: .; DNA: TGTGCCAGCAGTCCCGTTAGGGGAGGTGAAAAACTGTTTTTT; CDR3: CASSPVRGGEKLFF
V: TRBV2; D: .; J: TRBJ1-1; size: few; DNA: TGTGCCAGCAGACCTAGAGGGAACACTGAAGCTTTCTTT; CDR3: CASRPRGNTEAFF
V: TRBV10-3; D: TRBD1; J: TRBJ2-5; size: .; DNA: TGTGCCATCAAGGGACAGGGGGTGGAGACCCAGTACTTC; CDR3: CAIKGQGVETQYF
V: TRBV5-6; D: .; J: TRBJ1-1; size: .; DNA: TGTGCCAGCAGCCTTCGGTGGAACACTGAAGCTTTCTTT; CDR3: CASSLRWNTEAFF
V: TRBV7-2; D: .; J: TRBJ2-1; size: .; DNA: TGTGCCAGCAGCTTCGTAATCTATGAGCAGTTCTTC; CDR3: CASSFVIYEQFF
V: TRBV5-4; D: TRBD2; J: TRBJ2-5; size: .; DNA: TGTGCCAGCAGCTTGGGCCTAGCGGGGAGTCAAGAGACCCAGTACTTC; CDR3: CASSLGLAGSQETQYF
V: TRBV9; D: TRBD2; J: TRBJ2-1; size: .; DNA: TGTGCCAGCAGCGTAGGAAATAGCGGGGGGGCCGACGAGCAGTTCTTC; CDR3: CASSVGNSGGADEQFF
V: TRBV6-6; D: TRBD1; J: TRBJ1-5; size: .; DNA: TGTGCCAGCAGTCCCATCGACAGGGGGCACAATCAGCCCCAGCATTTT; CDR3: CASSPIDRGHNQPQHF
V: TRBV7-2; D: TRBD1; J: TRBJ2-3; size: .; DNA: TGTGCCAGCAGCCCTTACAGGGGTTCAACAGATACGCAGTATTTT; CDR3: CASSPYRGSTDTQYF